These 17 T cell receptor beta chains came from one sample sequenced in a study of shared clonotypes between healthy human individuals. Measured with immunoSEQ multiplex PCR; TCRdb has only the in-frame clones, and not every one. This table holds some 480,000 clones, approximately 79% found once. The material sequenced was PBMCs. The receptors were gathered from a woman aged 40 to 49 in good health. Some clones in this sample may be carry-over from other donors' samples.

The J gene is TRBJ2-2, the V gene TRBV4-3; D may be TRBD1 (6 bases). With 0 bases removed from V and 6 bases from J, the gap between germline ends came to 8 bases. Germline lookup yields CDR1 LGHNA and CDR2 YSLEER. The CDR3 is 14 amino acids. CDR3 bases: TGCGCCAGCAGCCAAGATACAGGGCCCGGGGAGCTGTTTTTT. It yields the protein CASSQDTGPGELFF.

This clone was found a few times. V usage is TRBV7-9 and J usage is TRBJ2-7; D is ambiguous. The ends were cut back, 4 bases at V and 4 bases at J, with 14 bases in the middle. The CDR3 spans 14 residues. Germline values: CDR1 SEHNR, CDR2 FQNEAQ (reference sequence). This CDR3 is CASSYRAQSYEQYF. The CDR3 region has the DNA TGTGCCAGCAGCTACCGAGCTCAGAGTTACGAGCAGTACTTC.

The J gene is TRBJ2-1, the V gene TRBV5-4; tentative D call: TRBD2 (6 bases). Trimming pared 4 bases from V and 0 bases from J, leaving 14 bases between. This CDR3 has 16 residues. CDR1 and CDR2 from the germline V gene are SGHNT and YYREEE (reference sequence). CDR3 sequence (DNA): TGTGCCAGCAGCCGGATGGCGGGAAGCTCCTACAATGAGCAGTTCTTC. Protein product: CASSRMAGSSYNEQFF.

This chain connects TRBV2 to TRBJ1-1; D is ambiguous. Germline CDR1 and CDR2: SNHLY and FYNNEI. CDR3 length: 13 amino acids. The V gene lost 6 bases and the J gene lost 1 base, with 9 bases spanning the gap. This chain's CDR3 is CASSYNPNTEAFF. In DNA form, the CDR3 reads TGTGCCAGCAGCTACAACCCGAACACTGAAGCTTTCTTT.

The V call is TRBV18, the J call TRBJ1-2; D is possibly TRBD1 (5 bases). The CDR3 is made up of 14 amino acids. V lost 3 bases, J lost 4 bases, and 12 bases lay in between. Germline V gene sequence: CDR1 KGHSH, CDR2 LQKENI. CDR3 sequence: CASSPSTDAYGYTF. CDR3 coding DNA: TGTGCCAGCTCACCGTCGACAGACGCCTATGGCTACACCTTC.

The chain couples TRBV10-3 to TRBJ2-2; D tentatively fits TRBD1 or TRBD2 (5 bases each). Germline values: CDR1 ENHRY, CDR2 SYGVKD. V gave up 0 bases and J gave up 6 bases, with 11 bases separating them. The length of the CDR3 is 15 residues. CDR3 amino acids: CAISESGPTAGELFF. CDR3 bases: TGTGCCATCAGTGAGTCGGGACCCACGGCCGGGGAGCTGTTTTTT.

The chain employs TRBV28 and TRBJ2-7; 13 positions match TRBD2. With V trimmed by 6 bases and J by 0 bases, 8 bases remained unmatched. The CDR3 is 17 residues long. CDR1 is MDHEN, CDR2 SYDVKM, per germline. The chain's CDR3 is CASSRGLAGESSYEQYF. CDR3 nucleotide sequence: TGTGCCAGCAGCCGCGGACTAGCGGGAGAGAGCTCCTACGAGCAGTACTTC. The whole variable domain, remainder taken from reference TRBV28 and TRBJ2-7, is DVKVTQSSRYLVKRTGEKVFLECVQDMDHENMFWYRQDPGLGLRLIYFSYDVKMKEKGDIPEGYSVSREKKERFSLILESASTNQTSMYLCASSRGLAGESSYEQYFGPGTRLTVT.

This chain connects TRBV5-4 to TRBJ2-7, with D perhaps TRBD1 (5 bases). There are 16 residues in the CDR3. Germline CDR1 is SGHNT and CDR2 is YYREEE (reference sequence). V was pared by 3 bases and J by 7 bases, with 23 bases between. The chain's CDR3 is CASSSKRAGSSGEQYF. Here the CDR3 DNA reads TGTGCCAGCAGCTCCAAACGGGCAGGCTCGTCAGGGGAGCAGTACTTC.

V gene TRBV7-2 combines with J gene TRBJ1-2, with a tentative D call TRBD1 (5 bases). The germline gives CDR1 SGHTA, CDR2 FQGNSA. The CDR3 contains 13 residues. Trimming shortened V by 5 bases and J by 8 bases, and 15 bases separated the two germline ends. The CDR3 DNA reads TGTGCCAGCAGCCAACAGGTTCCGAACGGCTACACCTTC. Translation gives CASSQQVPNGYTF.

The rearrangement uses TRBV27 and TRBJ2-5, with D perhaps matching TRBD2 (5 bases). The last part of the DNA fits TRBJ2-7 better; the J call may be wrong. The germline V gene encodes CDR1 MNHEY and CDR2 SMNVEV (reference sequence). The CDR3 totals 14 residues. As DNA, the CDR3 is TGTGCCAGCAGAGGAGGTCTCCTCGGAGCCGAGCAGTACTTC. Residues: CASRGGLLGAEQYF.

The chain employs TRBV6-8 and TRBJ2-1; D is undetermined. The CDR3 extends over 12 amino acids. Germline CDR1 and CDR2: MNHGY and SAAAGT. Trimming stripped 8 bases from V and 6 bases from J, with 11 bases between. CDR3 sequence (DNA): TGTGCCAGCTGGAAACCGGGCAATGAGCAGTTCTTC. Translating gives CASWKPGNEQFF.

CDR3 sequence (DNA): TGCGCCAGCAGCGCCTCAGGGGGCGAAGGAAACACCATATATTTT. Translating gives CASSASGGEGNTIYF. This chain joins TRBV5-1 and TRBJ1-3; 8 positions agree with TRBD1. The V segment lost 4 bases and the J segment 4 bases; nucleotides outside the gene matches: 7. This CDR3 has 15 amino acids. Germline CDR1 SGHRS, CDR2 YFSETQ. Full variable domain (missing parts from reference TRBV5-1 and TRBJ1-3): KAGVTQTPRYLIKTRGQQVTLSCSPISGHRSVSWYQQTPGQGLQFLFEYFSETQRNKGNFPGRFSGRQFSNSRSEMNVSTLELGDSALYLCASSASGGEGNTIYFGEGSWLTVV.

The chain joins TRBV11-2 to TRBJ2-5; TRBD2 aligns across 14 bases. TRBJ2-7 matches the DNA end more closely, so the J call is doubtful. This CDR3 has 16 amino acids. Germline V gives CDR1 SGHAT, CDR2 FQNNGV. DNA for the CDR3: TGTGCCAGCAGCGGGGGGACTAGCGGGAGCTCCTACGAGCAGTACTTC. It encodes CASSGGTSGSSYEQYF.

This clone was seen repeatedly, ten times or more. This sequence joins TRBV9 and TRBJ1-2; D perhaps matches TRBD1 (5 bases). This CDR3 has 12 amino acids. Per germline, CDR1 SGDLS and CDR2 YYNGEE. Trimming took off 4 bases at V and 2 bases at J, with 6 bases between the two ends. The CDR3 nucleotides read TGTGCCAGCAGCAGGGACAACTATGGCTACACCTTC. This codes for CASSRDNYGYTF.

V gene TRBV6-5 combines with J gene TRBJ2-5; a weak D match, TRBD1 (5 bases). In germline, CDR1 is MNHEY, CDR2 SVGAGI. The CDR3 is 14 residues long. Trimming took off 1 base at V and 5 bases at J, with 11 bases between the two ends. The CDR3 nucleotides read TGTGCCAGCAGTTACTGGGGCAGCCGGGAGACCCAGTACTTC. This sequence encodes CASSYWGSRETQYF.

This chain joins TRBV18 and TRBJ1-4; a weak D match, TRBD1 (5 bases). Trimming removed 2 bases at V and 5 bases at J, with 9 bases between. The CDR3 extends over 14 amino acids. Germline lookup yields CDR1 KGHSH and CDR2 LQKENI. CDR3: CASSPSGRNEKLFF. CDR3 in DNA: TGTGCCAGCTCACCATCGGGGCGCAATGAAAAACTGTTTTTT.

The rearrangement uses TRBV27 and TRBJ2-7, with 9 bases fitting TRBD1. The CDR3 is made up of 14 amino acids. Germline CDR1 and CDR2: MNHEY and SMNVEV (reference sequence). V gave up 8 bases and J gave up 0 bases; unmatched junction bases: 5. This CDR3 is CASRTGGASYEQYF. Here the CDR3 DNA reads TGTGCCAGCCGAACAGGGGGCGCCTCCTACGAGCAGTACTTC.